In this sample, the clone carrying this TCR beta chain turned up a few times. The target antigen is unknown. This specimen comes from a study of cytomegalovirus exposure and HLA in healthy donors. Unmatched junction bases numbered 3, after V lost 4 bases and J lost 4 bases. Germline assignment: CDR1 MGHRA and CDR2 YSYEKL. This CDR3 is built from 14 residues. Researchers ran the PCR with 60 Vbeta and 13 Jbeta primers. Sequencing was performed with immunoSEQ multiplex PCR; in TCRdb, only in-frame clones are kept and a portion is missing. Counted here are roughly 140,000 clones, about 82% occurring once; the ten biggest clones make up roughly 2%. Points from the study as a whole: What a later analysis showed was that several of the most significant clusters appeared linked to common viral pathogens. For TCR beta chains, V- and J-gene trimming was later linked to a missense DCLRE1C variant.

The sequence derives from a man aged 25 to 40 in good health and CMV-seronegative. Sequences were obtained from PBMCs. The chain is built from TRBV4-1 and TRBJ1-4, with TRBD1 matching 7 bases. CDR3 DNA sequence: TGCGCCAGCAGCCTCAGGGGGAATAATGAAAAACTGTTTTTT. This sequence encodes CASSLRGNNEKLFF.